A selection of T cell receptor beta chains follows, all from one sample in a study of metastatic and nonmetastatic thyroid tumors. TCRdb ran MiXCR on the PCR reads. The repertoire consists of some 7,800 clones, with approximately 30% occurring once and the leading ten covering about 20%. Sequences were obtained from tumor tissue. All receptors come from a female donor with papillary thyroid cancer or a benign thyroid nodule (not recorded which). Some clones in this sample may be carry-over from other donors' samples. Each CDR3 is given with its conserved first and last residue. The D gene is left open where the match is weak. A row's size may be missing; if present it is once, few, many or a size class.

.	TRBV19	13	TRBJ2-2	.	TGTGCCAGTACCATTGGAGGGGCCGGGGAGCTGTTTTTT	CASTIGGAGELFF
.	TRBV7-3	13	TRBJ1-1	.	TGTGCCAGCAGTAGGCAGCCGAACACTGAAGCTTTCTTT	CASSRQPNTEAFF
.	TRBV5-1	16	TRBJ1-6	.	TGCGCCAGCAGCTTGGGTATGGCAGCCAGGGATTCACCCCTCCACTTT	CASSLGMAARDSPLHF
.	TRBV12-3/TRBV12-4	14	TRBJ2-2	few	TGTGCCAGCAGTTTTGCAGGGAACACCGGGGAGCTGTTTTTT	CASSFAGNTGELFF
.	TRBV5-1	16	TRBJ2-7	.	TGCGCCAGCAGCTTGGCCGCGGGACTTTTCGCCTACGAGCAGTACTTC	CASSLAAGLFAYEQYF
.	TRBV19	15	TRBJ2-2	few	TGTGCCAGTATCGCAGCCGGACCGTACACCGGGGAGCTGTTTTTT	CASIAAGPYTGELFF
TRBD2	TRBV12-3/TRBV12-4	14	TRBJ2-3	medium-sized	TGTGCCAGCAGTCCCGGGACTAGGTTAGATACGCAGTATTTT	CASSPGTRLDTQYF
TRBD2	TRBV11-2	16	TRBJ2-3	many	TGTGCCAGCAGCTTAGGCCGGGGAGGGGGCACAGATACGCAGTATTTT	CASSLGRGGGTDTQYF
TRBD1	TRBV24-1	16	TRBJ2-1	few	TGTGCCACCAGTGATACGGGACAGGGGTGGCTCGATGAGCAGTTCTTC	CATSDTGQGWLDEQFF
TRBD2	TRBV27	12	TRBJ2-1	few	TGTGCCAGCAGAGAAGGGAGGGGAGAGCAGTTCTTC	CASREGRGEQFF
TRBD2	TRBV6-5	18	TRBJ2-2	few	TGTGCCAGCAGTTACAGGACTAGCGGGGGGACGAACACCGGGGAGCTGTTTTTT	CASSYRTSGGTNTGELFF
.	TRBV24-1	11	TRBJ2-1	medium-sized	TGTGCCACCAGTGCCCTGGATGAGCAGTTCTTC	CATSALDEQFF
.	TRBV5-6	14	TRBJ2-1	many	TGTGCCAGCAGCTTGTGGGTTTTGGCGGGAGAGCAGTTCTTC	CASSLWVLAGEQFF
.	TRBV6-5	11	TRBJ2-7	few	TGTGCCACCTATGATGGGTCAGGGCAGTACTTC	CATYDGSGQYF
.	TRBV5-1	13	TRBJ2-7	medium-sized	TGCGCCAGCAGGGAGGGGCCGGATCACGAGCAGTACTTC	CASREGPDHEQYF
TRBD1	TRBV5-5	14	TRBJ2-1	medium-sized	TGTGCCAGCAGTCTCGGGACAGGTTACAATGAGCAGTTCTTC	CASSLGTGYNEQFF
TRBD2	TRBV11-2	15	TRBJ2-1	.	TGTGCCAGCAGCTTAAGACTAGCGGCCCACAATGAGCAGTTCTTC	CASSLRLAAHNEQFF
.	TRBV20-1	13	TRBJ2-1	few	TGCAGTGCTCTAGGTTTGCGGTACAATGAGCAGTTCTTC	CSALGLRYNEQFF
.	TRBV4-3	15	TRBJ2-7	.	TGCGCCAGCAGCCAAGATAGGAGCAGGGTCTACGAGCAGTACTTC	CASSQDRSRVYEQYF
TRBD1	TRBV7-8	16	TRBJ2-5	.	TGTGCCAGCAGCCCCCCTGGGACAGGGGGCGAGGAGACCCAGTACTTC	CASSPPGTGGEETQYF
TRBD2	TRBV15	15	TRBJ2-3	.	TGTGCCACCAGCAGGTTAGCGGGCGCCACAGATACGCAGTATTTT	CATSRLAGATDTQYF
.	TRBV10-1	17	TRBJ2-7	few	TGCGCCAGCAGTTCCCTTGACAGGCTAGTATGGACACGTGAGCAGTACTTC	CASSSLDRLVWTREQYF
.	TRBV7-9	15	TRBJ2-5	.	TGTGCCAGCAGCTACCCACTGGGGGGTCAAGAGACCCAGTACTTC	CASSYPLGGQETQYF
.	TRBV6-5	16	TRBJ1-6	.	TGTGCCAGCAGTTACGGAGGGGGGTCCTATAATTCACCCCTCCACTTT	CASSYGGGSYNSPLHF
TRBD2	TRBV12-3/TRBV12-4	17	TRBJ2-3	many	TGTGCCAGCAGTTTAGAGCGGGAGGGGTCACGCACAGATACGCAGTATTTT	CASSLEREGSRTDTQYF
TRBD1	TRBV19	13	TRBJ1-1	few	TGTGCCAGTAGACAGGGGCAGAACACTGAAGCTTTCTTT	CASRQGQNTEAFF
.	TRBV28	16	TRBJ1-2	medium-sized	TGTGCCAGCAGTTCCCCCGGGAGGGATTTATCCTATGGCTACACCTTC	CASSSPGRDLSYGYTF
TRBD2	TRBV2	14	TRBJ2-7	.	TGTGCCAGCAGCGGAGCGGGAGAGAGGTACGAGCAGTACTTC	CASSGAGERYEQYF
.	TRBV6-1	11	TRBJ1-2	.	TGTGCCAGCAGTACAACACAGGGCTACACCTTC	CASSTTQGYTF